A selection of T cell receptor beta chains follows, all from one sample in a study of T cells after yellow fever vaccination. A single record per CDR3 protein comes from TCRdb applying MiXCR to the 5' RACE reads. The repertoire holds approximately 350,000 distinct CDR3 sequences, with roughly 10% as singletons. The material was PBMCs, obtained on the day of the first yellow fever vaccination. The receptors originated from a man aged 18 to 30 who received the YFV17D yellow fever vaccine. Each CDR3 is given with its conserved first and last residue. A D gene is named only where the DNA matches it firmly. Some rows have no size entry. The others give once, few or many, or a class for an expanded clone.

d_gene	v_gene	abundance	j_gene	CDR3nt	CDR3aa
.	TRBV7-2	many	TRBJ2-5	TGTGCCAGCAGCTTAGGTGGGGGGCCCCAAGAGACCCAGTACTTC	CASSLGGGPQETQYF
.	TRBV5-5	.	TRBJ2-3	TGTGCCAGCAGCTTGGGTCTCGGCCCCGATACGCAGTATTTT	CASSLGLGPDTQYF
.	TRBV20-1	few	TRBJ1-1	TGCAGTGCTAGAGATCCGGGACGACAAAGGGGAAACACTGAAGCTTTCTTT	CSARDPGRQRGNTEAFF
.	TRBV12-3/TRBV12-4	few	TRBJ2-7	TGTGCCAGCAGTTTCCGCATTTACGAGCAGTACTTC	CASSFRIYEQYF
TRBD1	TRBV20-1	.	TRBJ1-4	TGCAGTGCTAGAGATCGAAGACAGGGGGATGAAAAACTGTTTTTT	CSARDRRQGDEKLFF
TRBD1	TRBV6-1	.	TRBJ1-4	TGTGCCAGTAAGGGCCAGGGGGCGACTAATGAAAAACTGTTTTTT	CASKGQGATNEKLFF
TRBD2	TRBV7-7	.	TRBJ2-3	TGTGCCAGCAGCCAAAGCGGGGCCAGCACAGATACGCAGTATTTT	CASSQSGASTDTQYF
.	TRBV29-1	few	TRBJ2-3	TGCAGCATTTTGCACTTGGATAGCACAGATACGCAGTATTTT	CSILHLDSTDTQYF
TRBD1	TRBV7-8	.	TRBJ2-7	TGTGCCAGCAGCGGGGACAGGGGCTACGAGCAGTACTTC	CASSGDRGYEQYF
TRBD2	TRBV5-4	few	TRBJ2-1	TGTGCCAGCAGCTTGGACGGACTAGCGGGGACCCCGGCTGAGCAGTTCTTC	CASSLDGLAGTPAEQFF
.	TRBV27	few	TRBJ2-6	TGTGCCAGCAGCCCGGGACAAACTTCTGGGGCCAACGTCCTGACTTTC	CASSPGQTSGANVLTF
.	TRBV7-2	many	TRBJ2-6	TGTGCCAGCAGCTTAGGTGGGGACTGGGAAACGGCCAACGTCCTGACTTTC	CASSLGGDWETANVLTF
TRBD1	TRBV28	few	TRBJ1-2	TGTGCCAGCAGTTTCCGGACAGGGTGCCACTTC	CASSFRTGCHF
TRBD1	TRBV15	few	TRBJ2-2	TGTGCCACCAGCAGTAGGGACAGCTACACCGGGGAGCTGTTTTTT	CATSSRDSYTGELFF
TRBD2	TRBV7-2	.	TRBJ2-3	TGTGCCAGCAGCTTACGTGCTAGCGGGGGGCCGCGAACCACCACAGATACGCAGTATTTT	CASSLRASGGPRTTTDTQYF
.	TRBV7-6	.	TRBJ2-2	TGTGCCAGCAGCTTACGGGCGGGCGGGGAGCTGTTTTTT	CASSLRAGGELFF
TRBD2	TRBV7-9	.	TRBJ2-5	TGTGCCAGCAGCTTAGCCCCGGGACTAGTAAGAGAGACCCAGTACTTC	CASSLAPGLVRETQYF
.	TRBV4-2	.	TRBJ2-5	TGTGCCAGCAGCCAAGGAGGGGCAGGGGGGGGATGGACCCAGTACTTC	CASSQGGAGGGWTQYF
.	TRBV12-3/TRBV12-4	few	TRBJ1-2	TGTGCCAGCAGTTCCCGTGAGGGTGACTATGGCTACACCTTC	CASSSREGDYGYTF
.	TRBV28	few	TRBJ1-2	TGTGCCAGCAGCCCTAAAGGCTGGGGCTACACCTTC	CASSPKGWGYTF
.	TRBV7-2	.	TRBJ1-2	TGTGCCAGCAGCTCCCTTCGTAATCGACAGAATGGCTACACCTTC	CASSSLRNRQNGYTF
.	TRBV4-1	few	TRBJ2-5	TGCGCCAGCAGCCAACTTCCCCAAGAGACCCAGTACTTC	CASSQLPQETQYF
.	TRBV27	few	TRBJ2-7	TGTGCCAGCAGTCCGAAGACGGAGGCCTACGAGCAGTACTTC	CASSPKTEAYEQYF
.	TRBV20-1	.	TRBJ2-1	TGCAGTGCTAGAGAAACTGACCCCCCCTACAATGAGCAGTTCTTC	CSARETDPPYNEQFF
.	TRBV7-2	.	TRBJ1-5	TGTGCCAGCAGCTTAGGGGCACTCAGGGTCATTCATCAGCCCCAGCATTTT	CASSLGALRVIHQPQHF
TRBD1	TRBV28	few	TRBJ2-1	TGTGCCAGCAGCGAGTCGGACAGGGTGAGCAATGAGCAGTTCTTC	CASSESDRVSNEQFF
.	TRBV20-1	.	TRBJ1-2	TGCAGTGCTAGAGACCCTTCCAGGGCTCCGTTTGGCTACACCTTC	CSARDPSRAPFGYTF
TRBD1	TRBV7-9	.	TRBJ1-4	TGTGCCAGCAGCACGTTCACAGGGGATGAAAAACTGTTTTTT	CASSTFTGDEKLFF
.	TRBV7-2	.	TRBJ1-6	TGTGCCAGCATTAGCCTCTCATTACCCGGGACACAGAATTCACCCCTCCACTTT	CASISLSLPGTQNSPLHF
.	TRBV11-2	.	TRBJ2-3	TGTGCCAGCAGGAACCCCGCCACAGATACGCAGTATTTT	CASRNPATDTQYF
TRBD1	TRBV20-1	.	TRBJ2-1	TGCAGTTCTGGTAGACAGGGGGGATACAATGAGCAGTTCTTC	CSSGRQGGYNEQFF
TRBD2	TRBV10-1	few	TRBJ2-1	TGCGCCAGCAGTGGGGGGGGGACTAGCGGCTACAATGAGCAGTTCTTC	CASSGGGTSGYNEQFF
.	TRBV6-5	.	TRBJ2-3	TGTGCCAGCAGTTACTCGGGGGGGGGCCGCACAGATACGCAGTATTTT	CASSYSGGGRTDTQYF
.	TRBV6-1	.	TRBJ2-1	TGTGCCAGCAGCTGGGGAGGGGGCATTTTCGGTAGCTCCTACAATGAGCAGTTCTTC	CASSWGGGIFGSSYNEQFF
.	TRBV20-1	.	TRBJ1-1	TGCAGTGCTAGAGGGGACATAGGAACTTTCTTT	CSARGDIGTFF
.	TRBV5-1	few	TRBJ2-1	TGCGCCAGCAGCTTGGTAACGGCTTACAATGAGCAGTTCTTC	CASSLVTAYNEQFF
TRBD1	TRBV27	.	TRBJ1-2	TGTGCCAGCAGTTTTGGCGGACGTAGGGGGCGTCTTGCTAACTATGGCTACACCTTC	CASSFGGRRGRLANYGYTF